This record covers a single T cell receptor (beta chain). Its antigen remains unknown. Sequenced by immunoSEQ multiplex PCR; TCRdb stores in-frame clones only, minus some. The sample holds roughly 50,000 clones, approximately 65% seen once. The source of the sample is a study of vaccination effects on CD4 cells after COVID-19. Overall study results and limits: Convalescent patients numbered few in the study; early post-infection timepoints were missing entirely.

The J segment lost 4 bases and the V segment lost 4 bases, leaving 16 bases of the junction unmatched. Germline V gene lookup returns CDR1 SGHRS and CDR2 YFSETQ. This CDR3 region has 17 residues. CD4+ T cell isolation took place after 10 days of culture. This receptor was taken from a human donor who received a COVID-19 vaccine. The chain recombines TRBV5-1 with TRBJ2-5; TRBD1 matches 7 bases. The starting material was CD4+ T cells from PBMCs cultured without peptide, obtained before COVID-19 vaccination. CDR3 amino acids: CASSPESNRGRRETQYF. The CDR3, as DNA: TGCGCCAGCAGCCCGGAAAGTAACAGGGGTCGACGAGAGACCCAGTACTTC.